A selection of T cell receptor beta chains follows, all from one sample in a study of response to subunit inactivated influenza vaccine. TCRdb itself ran the RT-PCR reads through MiXCR, one entry per CDR3 protein. The data hold around 790,000 distinct CDR3 sequences, with 21% observed a single time. Sequencing was performed on PBMCs from blood, taken approximately 5 days after vaccination. The receptors here all came from a man in his fifties who received an inactivated influenza vaccine. The CDR3 runs from the conserved cysteine through the conserved F or W. D genes are given only for firm matches. Only part of the rows carry a size: once, few, many, or a class if the clone is expanded.

TRBD2 few 16 TRBJ2-7 TRBV10-2 CASNDGLAGTSYEQYF TGCGCCAGCAATGACGGACTAGCGGGGACCTCCTACGAGCAGTACTTC
TRBD1 NA 15 TRBJ2-7 TRBV6-1 CASSMRDRGSYEQYF TGTGCCAGCAGTATGCGGGACAGGGGATCCTACGAGCAGTACTTC
TRBD2 few 18 TRBJ2-7 TRBV11-2 CASSLSGTSGISSYEQYF TGTGCCAGCAGCCTTTCCGGGACTAGCGGGATTAGCTCCTACGAGCAGTACTTC
NA few 14 TRBJ2-1 TRBV4-1 CASSPENDYNEQFF TGCGCCAGCAGCCCCGAGAACGACTACAATGAGCAGTTCTTC
NA few 14 TRBJ2-3 TRBV27 CASSFTQGTDTQYF TGTGCCAGCAGTTTTACACAGGGCACAGATACGCAGTATTTT
TRBD1 NA 16 TRBJ1-1 TRBV27 CASSYLRQGMNTEAFF TGTGCCAGCAGTTACCTACGACAGGGTATGAACACTGAAGCTTTCTTT
NA NA 17 TRBJ2-6 TRBV19 CASSRDGAGSGANVLTF TGTGCCAGTAGTCGAGACGGGGCGGGCTCTGGGGCCAACGTCCTGACTTTC
TRBD1 few 16 TRBJ2-1 TRBV4-2 CASSHHRDRGGYEQFF TGTGCCAGCAGCCACCACCGGGACAGGGGGGGTTATGAGCAGTTCTTC
NA many 15 TRBJ2-7 TRBV15 CATSGTRGASGEQYF TGTGCCACCAGCGGCACTCGGGGGGCCTCGGGAGAGCAGTACTTC
TRBD1 NA 14 TRBJ2-7 TRBV20-1 CSAPSPGQFYEQYF TGCAGTGCCCCCTCACCGGGACAGTTCTACGAGCAGTACTTC
NA few 12 TRBJ2-3 TRBV7-2 CASSLGWNTQYF TGTGCCAGCAGCTTAGGGTGGAATACGCAGTATTTT
NA NA 16 TRBJ2-2 TRBV7-8 CASSLKAPANTGELFF TGTGCCAGCAGCTTAAAGGCGCCGGCGAACACCGGGGAGCTGTTTTTT
NA few 13 TRBJ2-3 TRBV29-1 CSVGLLSTDTQYF TGCAGCGTCGGTCTTCTGAGCACAGATACGCAGTATTTT
TRBD1 NA 15 TRBJ2-6 TRBV10-3 CAISEDRAGANVLTF TGTGCCATCAGTGAGGACAGGGCTGGGGCCAACGTCCTGACTTTC
NA few 11 TRBJ1-1 TRBV30 CAWIGAGEAFF TGTGCCTGGATTGGGGCGGGGGAAGCTTTCTTT
TRBD2 NA 15 TRBJ2-3 TRBV4-3 CASSLGLAYTDTQYF TGCGCCAGCAGCCTCGGACTAGCGTACACAGATACGCAGTATTTT
NA many 14 TRBJ2-7 TRBV12-3/TRBV12-4 CASSRDIRFYEQYF TGTGCCAGCAGTCGGGACATACGGTTCTACGAGCAGTACTTC
NA many 13 TRBJ1-6 TRBV15 CATSRDMISPLHF TGTGCCACCAGCAGAGATATGATTTCACCCCTCCACTTT
TRBD1 NA 24 TRBJ2-1 TRBV6-2/TRBV6-3 CASSYKTDTINTHRQGASYNEQFF TGTGCCAGCAGTTACAAGACAGACACGATCAATACCCACCGACAGGGGGCCTCCTACAATGAGCAGTTCTTC
TRBD1 NA 17 TRBJ2-5 TRBV7-2 CASSWPGQGLYQETQYF TGTGCCAGCAGCTGGCCGGGACAGGGGTTGTACCAAGAGACCCAGTACTTC
NA NA 15 TRBJ1-6 TRBV20-1 CSARDAARSDSPLHF TGCAGTGCTAGAGATGCAGCTAGATCCGATTCACCCCTCCACTTT
NA few 18 TRBJ2-6 TRBV9 CASSVDPGHISGANVLTF TGTGCCAGCAGCGTAGACCCAGGCCATATCTCTGGGGCCAACGTCCTGACTTTC
NA NA 13 TRBJ2-7 TRBV6-1 CASRPGPSYEQYF TGTGCCAGCAGGCCGGGTCCGTCCTACGAGCAGTACTTC
NA few 13 TRBJ1-2 TRBV27 CASSLRAGYGYTF TGTGCCAGCAGTTTACGGGCAGGGTATGGCTACACCTTC
TRBD1 NA 15 TRBJ2-5 TRBV10-3 CAISEIGTGGETQYF TGTGCCATCAGTGAGATTGGGACAGGTGGAGAGACCCAGTACTTC
TRBD1 few 13 TRBJ2-7 TRBV10-3 CAITQTGTYEQYF TGTGCCATCACCCAGACAGGGACCTACGAGCAGTACTTC
NA NA 15 TRBJ2-1 TRBV5-1 CASSLAGTSYNEQFF TGCGCCAGCAGCTTGGCCGGGACCTCCTACAATGAGCAGTTCTTC
TRBD2 few 13 TRBJ2-5 TRBV4-1 CASSQTLSGLKYF TGCGCCAGCAGCCAGACCTTGTCGGGACTAAAGTACTTC
NA NA 14 TRBJ1-5 TRBV9 CASSVGTVNQPQHF TGTGCCAGCAGCGTAGGGACAGTAAATCAGCCCCAGCATTTT
NA few 16 TRBJ2-2 TRBV6-5 CASSYSPGRDTGELFF TGTGCCAGCAGTTACTCACCCGGCCGGGACACCGGGGAGCTGTTTTTT
TRBD2 few 18 TRBJ2-3 TRBV7-3 CASSFGMSGEGWADTQYF TGTGCCAGCAGCTTCGGGATGTCGGGGGAGGGCTGGGCAGATACGCAGTATTTT
NA few 13 TRBJ1-2 TRBV29-1 CSVDNTGNYGYTF TGCAGCGTCGACAATACAGGGAACTATGGCTACACCTTC
TRBD1 few 15 TRBJ2-3 TRBV27 CASSLGTGADSTQYF TGTGCCAGCAGTTTAGGGACAGGGGCTGATAGTACGCAGTATTTT
NA few 12 TRBJ1-2 TRBV5-6 CASSLEANGYTF TGTGCCAGCAGCTTGGAGGCTAATGGCTACACCTTC
TRBD2 few 13 TRBJ2-1 TRBV2 CASSRGLGNEQFF TGTGCCAGCAGTAGGGGACTAGGGAATGAGCAGTTCTTC
NA few 11 TRBJ2-3 TRBV2 CASLEGNTQYF TGTGCCAGCCTGGAGGGGAACACGCAGTATTTT
NA NA 13 TRBJ2-1 TRBV5-5 CASSLSLRNEQFF TGTGCCAGCAGCTTGTCACTGAGGAATGAGCAGTTCTTC
TRBD2 NA 16 TRBJ2-3 TRBV10-3 CAISYSGSGQADTQYF TGTGCCATCAGTTATAGCGGGAGTGGCCAGGCAGATACGCAGTATTTT
NA NA 16 TRBJ2-7 TRBV12-3/TRBV12-4 CASSFSAQRKLYEQYF TGTGCCAGCAGTTTTTCGGCCCAGAGAAAATTATACGAGCAGTACTTC
TRBD2 NA 15 TRBJ2-1 TRBV6-2/TRBV6-3 CASRKTSGGNNEQFF TGTGCCAGCAGGAAGACTAGCGGGGGGAACAATGAGCAGTTCTTC
TRBD1 NA 16 TRBJ2-1 TRBV27 CASRRPGTGNYNEQFF TGTGCCAGCAGACGCCCCGGGACAGGGAACTACAATGAGCAGTTCTTC
TRBD1 many 14 TRBJ2-5 TRBV12-3/TRBV12-4 CASSSDRAQETQYF TGTGCCAGCAGTTCCGACAGGGCGCAAGAGACCCAGTACTTC
NA NA 15 TRBJ2-2 TRBV5-1 CASSSTTANTGELFF TGCGCCAGCAGCTCAACGACAGCGAACACCGGGGAGCTGTTTTTT
NA many 13 TRBJ2-2 TRBV6-5 CASSYLGSGELFF TGTGCCAGCAGTTACTTGGGTTCCGGGGAGCTGTTTTTT
TRBD2 NA 17 TRBJ2-5 TRBV7-2 CASSLRGSGTTQETQYF TGTGCCAGCAGCTTACGGGGTAGCGGGACTACTCAAGAGACCCAGTACTTC
NA NA 15 TRBJ2-5 TRBV24-1 CATSVNRDAQETQYF TGTGCCACCAGTGTAAACAGGGACGCCCAAGAGACCCAGTACTTC
TRBD1 NA 16 TRBJ2-3 TRBV20-1 CSAHLAGTGVADTQYF TGCAGTGCCCACTTAGCCGGGACAGGGGTCGCAGATACGCAGTATTTT
NA NA 15 TRBJ2-1 TRBV20-1 CSVAGGEISKGEQFF TGCAGTGTTGCCGGCGGCGAGATCTCAAAGGGTGAGCAGTTCTTC
NA few 13 TRBJ1-2 TRBV9 CASSVEGTYGYTF TGTGCCAGCAGCGTAGAGGGCACCTATGGCTACACCTTC
NA NA 12 TRBJ1-1 TRBV6-2/TRBV6-3 CAALGLNTEAFF TGTGCCGCCCTCGGTTTGAACACTGAAGCTTTCTTT
NA NA 12 TRBJ2-1 TRBV5-6 CASSLSRAEQFF TGTGCCAGCAGCTTGTCCCGTGCTGAGCAGTTCTTC
NA once 14 TRBJ2-7 TRBV10-3 CAITAGGRAYEQYF TGTGCCATCACTGCTGGAGGCAGAGCCTACGAGCAGTACTTC
TRBD1 NA 14 TRBJ2-7 TRBV5-1 CASAQRTGGYEQYF TGCGCCAGCGCCCAACGGACAGGGGGCTACGAGCAGTACTTC
NA NA 14 TRBJ2-7 TRBV6-1 CASRVNGRGSEQYF TGTGCCAGCAGAGTTAATGGCAGGGGCAGCGAGCAGTACTTC